This TCR beta chain was profiled in a study of T cell responses to AZD1222 COVID-19 vaccine. Method: immunoSEQ multiplex PCR; TCRdb's copy keeps in-frame clones and lacks some. The data show roughly 100,000 clones, around 87% seen once. Study observations and caveats: White British donors predominated, females outnumbered males, and clonal diversity was possibly underestimated. Spike-wide vaccine-associated CD4 TCRs dominated at 160-218 and 743-854.

This CDR3 region has 11 residues. V was cut by 5 bases and J by 5 bases, with 5 bases left in between. CDR1 and CDR2 from the germline V gene are SGHRS and YFSETQ. Of note for this clone: Its antigen remains unidentified.

The clonotype comes from an adult who received the AZD1222 COVID-19 vaccine. The sample in question was peripheral blood, obtained 28 days after the second AZD1222 dose. The chain couples TRBV5-1 to TRBJ2-1; D perhaps matches TRBD1 (5 bases). The CDR3 nucleotides read TGCGCCAGCAGACAGGACAATGAGCAGTTCTTC. The encoded protein is CASRQDNEQFF.